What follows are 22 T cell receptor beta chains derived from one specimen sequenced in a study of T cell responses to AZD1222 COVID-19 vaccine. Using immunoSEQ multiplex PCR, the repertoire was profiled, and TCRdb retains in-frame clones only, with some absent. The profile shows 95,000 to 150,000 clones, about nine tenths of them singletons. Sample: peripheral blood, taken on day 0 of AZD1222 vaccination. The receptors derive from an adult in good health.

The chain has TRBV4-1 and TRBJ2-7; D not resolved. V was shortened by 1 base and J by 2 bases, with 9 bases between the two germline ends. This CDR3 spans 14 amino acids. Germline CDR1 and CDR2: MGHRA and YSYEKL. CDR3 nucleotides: TGCGCCAGCAGCCAAGTCGTGGGCCCCTACGAGCAGTACTTC. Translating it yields CASSQVVGPYEQYF.

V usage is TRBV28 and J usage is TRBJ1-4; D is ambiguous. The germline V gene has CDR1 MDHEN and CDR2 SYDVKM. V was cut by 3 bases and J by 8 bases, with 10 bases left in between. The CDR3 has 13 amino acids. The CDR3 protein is CASSFGRGEKLFF. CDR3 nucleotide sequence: TGTGCCAGCAGTTTTGGGCGAGGGGAAAAACTGTTTTTT.

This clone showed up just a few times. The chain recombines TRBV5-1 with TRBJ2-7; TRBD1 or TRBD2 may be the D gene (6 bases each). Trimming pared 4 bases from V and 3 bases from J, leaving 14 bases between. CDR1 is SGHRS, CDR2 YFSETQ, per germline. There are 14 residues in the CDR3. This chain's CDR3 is CASSPGAALYEQYF. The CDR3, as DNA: TGCGCCAGCAGCCCGGGGGCGGCCCTCTACGAGCAGTACTTC.

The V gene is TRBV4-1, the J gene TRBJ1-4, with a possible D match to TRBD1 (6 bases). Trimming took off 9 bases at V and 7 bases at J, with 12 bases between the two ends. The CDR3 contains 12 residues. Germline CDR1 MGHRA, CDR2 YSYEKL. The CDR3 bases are TGCGCCAGTGGGGGCAAGGGTGAAAAACTGTTTTTT. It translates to CASGGKGEKLFF.

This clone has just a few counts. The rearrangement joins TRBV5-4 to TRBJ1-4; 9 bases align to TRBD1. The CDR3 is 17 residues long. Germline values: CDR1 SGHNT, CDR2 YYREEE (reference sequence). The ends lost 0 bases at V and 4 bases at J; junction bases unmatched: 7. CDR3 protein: CASSLARTGGFNEKLFF. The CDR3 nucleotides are TGTGCCAGCAGCTTGGCCCGCACAGGGGGCTTTAATGAAAAACTGTTTTTT.

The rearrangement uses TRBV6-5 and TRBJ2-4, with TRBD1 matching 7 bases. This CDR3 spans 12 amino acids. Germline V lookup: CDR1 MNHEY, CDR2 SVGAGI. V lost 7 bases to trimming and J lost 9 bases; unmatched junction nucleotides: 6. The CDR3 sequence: CASKGTEGIQYF. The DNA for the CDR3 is TGTGCCAGCAAAGGGACAGAGGGCATTCAGTACTTC.

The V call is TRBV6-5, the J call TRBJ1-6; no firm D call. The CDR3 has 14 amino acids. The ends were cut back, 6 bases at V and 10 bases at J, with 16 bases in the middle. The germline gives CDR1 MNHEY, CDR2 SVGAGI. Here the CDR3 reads CASSRREGGSPLHF. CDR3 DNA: TGTGCCAGCAGCCGAAGGGAGGGTGGCTCACCCCTCCACTTT.

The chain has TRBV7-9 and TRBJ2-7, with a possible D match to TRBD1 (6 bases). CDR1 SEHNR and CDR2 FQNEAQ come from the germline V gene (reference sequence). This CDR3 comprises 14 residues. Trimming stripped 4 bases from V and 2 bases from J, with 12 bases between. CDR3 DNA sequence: TGTGCCAGCAGCTACCATGACAGGCCCTACGAGCAGTACTTC. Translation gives CASSYHDRPYEQYF.

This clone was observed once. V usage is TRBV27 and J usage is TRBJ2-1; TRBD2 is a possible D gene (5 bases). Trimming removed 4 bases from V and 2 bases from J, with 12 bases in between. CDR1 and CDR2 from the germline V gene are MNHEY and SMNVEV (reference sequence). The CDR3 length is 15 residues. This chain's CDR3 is CASSSRTPPYNEQFF. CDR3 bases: TGTGCCAGCAGTTCCCGGACTCCCCCCTACAATGAGCAGTTCTTC.

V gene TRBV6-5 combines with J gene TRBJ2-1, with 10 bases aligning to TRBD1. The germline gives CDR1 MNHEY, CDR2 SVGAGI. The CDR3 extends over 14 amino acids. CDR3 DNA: TGTGCAGCGAGAGGGACAGGGGATATGAATGAGCAGTTCTTC. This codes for CAARGTGDMNEQFF.

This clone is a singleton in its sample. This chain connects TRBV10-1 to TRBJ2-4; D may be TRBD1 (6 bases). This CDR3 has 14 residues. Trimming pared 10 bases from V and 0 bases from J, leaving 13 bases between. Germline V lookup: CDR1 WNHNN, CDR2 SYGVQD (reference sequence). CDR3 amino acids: CATLGAIAKNIQYF. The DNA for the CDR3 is TGCGCCACCTTGGGGGCCATAGCCAAAAACATTCAGTACTTC.

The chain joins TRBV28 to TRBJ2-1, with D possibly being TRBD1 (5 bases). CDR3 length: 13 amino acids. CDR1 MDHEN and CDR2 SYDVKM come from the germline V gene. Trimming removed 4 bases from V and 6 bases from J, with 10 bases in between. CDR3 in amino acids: CASSYRTRNEQFF. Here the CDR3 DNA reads TGTGCCAGCAGTTACAGGACACGCAATGAGCAGTTCTTC.

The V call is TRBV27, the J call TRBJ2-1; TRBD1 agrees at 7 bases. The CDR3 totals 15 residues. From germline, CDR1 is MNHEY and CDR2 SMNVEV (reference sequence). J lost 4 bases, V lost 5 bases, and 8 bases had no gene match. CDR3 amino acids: CASSPDRAPYNEQFF. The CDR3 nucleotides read TGTGCCAGCAGTCCCGACAGGGCCCCTTACAATGAGCAGTTCTTC.

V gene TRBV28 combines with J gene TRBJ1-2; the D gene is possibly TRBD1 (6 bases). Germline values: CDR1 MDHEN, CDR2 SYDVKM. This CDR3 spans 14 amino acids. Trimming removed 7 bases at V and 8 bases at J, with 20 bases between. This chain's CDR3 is CASTPGRGLGGYTF. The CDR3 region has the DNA TGTGCCAGCACCCCTGGCAGGGGTCTTGGAGGCTACACCTTC.

This CDR3 is CASSFGGGDTQYF. The CDR3 DNA is TGTGCCAGCAGTTTTGGGGGGGGAGATACGCAGTATTTT. The rearrangement uses TRBV27 and TRBJ2-3, with 7 bases that match TRBD2. CDR1 and CDR2 from the germline V gene are MNHEY and SMNVEV (reference sequence). With 3 bases clipped from V and 5 bases from J, the junction kept 2 bases outside the gene matches. The CDR3 is 13 residues long.

In nucleotides, the CDR3 is TGTGCCAGCAGCCTGCGGGGGAGGGGGACAGATACGCAGTATTTT. This encodes CASSLRGRGTDTQYF. This chain uses TRBV11-2 with TRBJ2-3; the D gene is possibly TRBD2 (7 bases). CDR1 is SGHAT, CDR2 FQNNGV, per germline. V lost 5 bases to trimming and J lost 3 bases, with 15 bases between them. The CDR3 runs 15 residues.

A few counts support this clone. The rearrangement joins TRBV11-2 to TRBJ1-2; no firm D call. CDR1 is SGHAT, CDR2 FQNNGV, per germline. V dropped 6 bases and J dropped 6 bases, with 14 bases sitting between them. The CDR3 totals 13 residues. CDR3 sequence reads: CASSEGFSDGYTF. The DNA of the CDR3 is TGTGCCAGCAGTGAAGGGTTTTCGGATGGCTACACCTTC. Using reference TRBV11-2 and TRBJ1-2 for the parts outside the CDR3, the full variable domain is EAGVAQSPRYKIIEKRQSVAFWCNPISGHATLYWYQQILGQGPKLLIQFQNNGVVDDSQLPKDRFSAERLKGVDSTLKIQPAKLEDSAVYLCASSEGFSDGYTFGSGTRLTVV.

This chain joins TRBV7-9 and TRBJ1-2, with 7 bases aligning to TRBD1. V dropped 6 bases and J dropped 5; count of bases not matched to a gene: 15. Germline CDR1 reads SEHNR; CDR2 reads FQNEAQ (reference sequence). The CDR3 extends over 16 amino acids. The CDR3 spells CASSPFPGGLGYGYTF. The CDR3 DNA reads TGTGCCAGCAGTCCGTTTCCAGGGGGATTAGGGTATGGCTACACCTTC.

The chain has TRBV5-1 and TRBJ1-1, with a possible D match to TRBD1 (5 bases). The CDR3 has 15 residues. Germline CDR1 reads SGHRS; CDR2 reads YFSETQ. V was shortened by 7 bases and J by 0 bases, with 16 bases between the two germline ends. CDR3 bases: TGCGCCAGCTTTCCAACGACAGTTCTGAACACTGAAGCTTTCTTT. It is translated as CASFPTTVLNTEAFF.

As DNA, the CDR3 is TGTGCCACCAGCAGTGGTCTCTACAATGAGCAGTTCTTC. This codes for CATSSGLYNEQFF. V is TRBV15 and J is TRBJ2-1; the D is unclear. The V and J ends lost 3 bases and 3 bases respectively, with 6 bases between them. CDR1 and CDR2 from the germline V gene are LNHNV and YYDKDF (reference sequence). The CDR3 consists of 13 residues.

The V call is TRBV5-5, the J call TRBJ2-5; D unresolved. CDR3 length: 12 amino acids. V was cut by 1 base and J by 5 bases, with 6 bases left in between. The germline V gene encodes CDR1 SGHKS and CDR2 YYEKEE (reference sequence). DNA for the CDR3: TGTGCCAGCAGCTTGTCTGTTGAGACCCAGTACTTC. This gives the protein CASSLSVETQYF.

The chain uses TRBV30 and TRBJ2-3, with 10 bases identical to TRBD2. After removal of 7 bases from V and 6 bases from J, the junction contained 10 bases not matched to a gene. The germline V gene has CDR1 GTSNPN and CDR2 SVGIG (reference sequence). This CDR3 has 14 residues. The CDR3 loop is CASTSGRAEDTQYF. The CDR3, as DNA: TGTGCCTCCACCAGCGGGAGGGCGGAGGATACGCAGTATTTT. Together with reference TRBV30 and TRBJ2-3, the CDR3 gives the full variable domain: SQTIHQWPATLVQPVGSPLSLECTVEGTSNPNLYWYRQAAGRGLQLLFYSVGIGQISSEVPQNLSASRPQDRQFILSSKKLLLSDSGFYLCASTSGRAEDTQYFGPGTRLTVL.